The 5 T cell receptor beta chains reported below all come from one sample, sequenced in a study of early T cells in non-severe SARS-CoV-2 infection (TCRdb year 2021). To prepare the library, 5' RACE was applied. The instrument was a NextSeq 500. The raw public reads went through TCRdb reprocessing: fastp at Q25, MiXCR clone calling, in-frame beta chains kept. Each entry merges the rows of one CDR3 protein and shows their most common DNA and genes. This sample lists around 77,000 distinct CDR3 sequences; about a tenth were detected once. 7.6% of the sample lies in the top ten. Sequencing used whole blood, obtained at baseline. These receptors all stem from an adult who was a healthcare worker with PCR-confirmed SARS-CoV-2 infection or an uninfected control (not recorded which).

The chain has TRBV5-1 and TRBJ2-7; 8 bases are shared with TRBD1. This CDR3 is 16 amino acids long. V dropped 4 bases and J dropped 7; count of bases not matched to a gene: 16. Germline V gives CDR1 SGHRS, CDR2 YFSETQ. The CDR3 protein is CASSKGQASVLGEQYF. The CDR3 nucleotides read TGCGCCAGCAGCAAGGGACAGGCCTCTGTTCTTGGAGAGCAGTACTTC.

This clonotype was detected ten times or more. The chain links TRBV5-6 to TRBJ2-1, with a weak D call TRBD1 (6 bases). Germline CDR1 is SGHDT and CDR2 is YYEEEE. This CDR3 is 16 amino acids long. V was trimmed by 4 bases and J by 0 bases, leaving 14 bases between them. The CDR3: CASSTATGSSYNEQFF. The CDR3 DNA is TGTGCCAGCAGCACCGCTACAGGGAGCTCCTACAATGAGCAGTTCTTC.

J is TRBJ2-3 and V is TRBV6-5; D not certain. V lost 7 bases and J lost 0, with 5 bases in between. The length of the CDR3 is 12 residues. Germline CDR1 reads MNHEY; CDR2 reads SVGAGI. In nucleotides, the CDR3 is TGTGCCAGCACGTCTAGCACAGATACGCAGTATTTT. It translates to CASTSSTDTQYF.

The CDR3 DNA sequence: TGTGCCAGCTCACCAAAGGAGGGGATGACGAACACTGAAGCTTTCTTT. Translating gives CASSPKEGMTNTEAFF. V gene TRBV18 combines with J gene TRBJ1-1, with a weak D call TRBD1 (5 bases). Trimming took off 2 bases at V and 1 base at J, with 14 bases between the two ends. Germline lookup yields CDR1 KGHSH and CDR2 LQKENI. This CDR3 has 16 amino acids.

In its sample, this clonotype was seen many times. The chain links TRBV7-3 to TRBJ2-1, with D unclear. CDR3 size: 13 residues. The V and J ends lost 6 bases and 6 bases respectively, with 12 bases between them. Germline V CDR1 and CDR2: SGHTA, FQGTGA. Here the CDR3 DNA reads TGTGCCAGCAGTCCCGCCTGGGGCAATGAGCAGTTCTTC. Amino acids: CASSPAWGNEQFF.